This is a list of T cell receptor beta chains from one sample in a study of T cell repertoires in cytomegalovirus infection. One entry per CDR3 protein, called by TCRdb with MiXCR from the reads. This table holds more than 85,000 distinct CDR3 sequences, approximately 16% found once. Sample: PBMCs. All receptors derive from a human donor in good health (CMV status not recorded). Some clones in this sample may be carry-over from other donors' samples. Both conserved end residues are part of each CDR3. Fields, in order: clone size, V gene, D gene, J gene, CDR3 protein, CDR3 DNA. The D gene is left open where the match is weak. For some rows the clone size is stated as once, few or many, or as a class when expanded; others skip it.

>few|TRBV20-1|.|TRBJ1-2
CSAGPREGAGGYTF
TGCAGTGCTGGCCCCCGGGAAGGGGCAGGAGGCTACACCTTC
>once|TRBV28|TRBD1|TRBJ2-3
CATGTVTDTQYF
TGTGCCACCGGGACAGTCACAGATACGCAGTATTTT
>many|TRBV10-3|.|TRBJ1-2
CAISESMVLLRGNYGYTF
TGTGCCATCAGTGAGTCGATGGTCCTGCTAAGAGGGAACTATGGCTACACCTTC
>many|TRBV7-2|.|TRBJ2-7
CASSRSDSRYEQYF
TGTGCCAGCAGCCGTAGCGACAGTCGCTACGAGCAGTACTTC
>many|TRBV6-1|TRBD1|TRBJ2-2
CASSDGTDNTGELFF
TGTGCCAGCAGTGACGGGACAGATAACACCGGGGAGCTGTTTTTT
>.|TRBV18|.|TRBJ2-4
CASSPSGPQGQYF
TGTGCCAGCTCACCATCCGGGCCTCAAGGACAGTACTTC
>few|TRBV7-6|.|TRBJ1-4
CASSPEGQTNEKLFF
TGTGCCAGCAGCCCAGAGGGACAAACTAATGAAAAACTGTTTTTT
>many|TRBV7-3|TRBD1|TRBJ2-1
CASSLLGQGYNEQFF
TGTGCCAGCAGCTTATTGGGACAGGGTTACAATGAGCAGTTCTTC
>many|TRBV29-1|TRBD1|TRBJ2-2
CSGRTGDGTGELFF
TGCAGCGGACGGACAGGGGACGGCACCGGGGAGCTGTTTTTT
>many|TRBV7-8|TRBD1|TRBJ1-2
CASSPGQGASGYTF
TGTGCCAGCAGTCCCGGACAGGGGGCCTCTGGCTACACCTTC
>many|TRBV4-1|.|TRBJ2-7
CASSQDRPSSYEQYF
TGCGCCAGCAGCCAAGATAGGCCCAGCTCCTACGAGCAGTACTTC
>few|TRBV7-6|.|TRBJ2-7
CASSLGQGAYEQYF
TGTGCCAGCAGCTTAGGGCAGGGAGCCTACGAGCAGTACTTC
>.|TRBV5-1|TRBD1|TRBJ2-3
CASSQGTGRVDTQYF
TGCGCCAGCAGCCAAGGGACAGGGCGGGTCGATACGCAGTATTTT
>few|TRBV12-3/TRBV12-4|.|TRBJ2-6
CASSNPTETGANVLTF
TGTGCCAGCAGTAACCCTACAGAAACGGGGGCCAACGTCCTGACTTTC
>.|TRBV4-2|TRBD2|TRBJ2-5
CASSSGGAQETQYF
TGTGCCAGCAGCTCGGGGGGGGCCCAAGAGACCCAGTACTTC
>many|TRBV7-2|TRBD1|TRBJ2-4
CASSPDRGANIQYF
TGTGCCAGCAGCCCGGACAGGGGGGCTAACATTCAGTACTTC
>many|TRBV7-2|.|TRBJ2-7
CASSLDHASREQYF
TGTGCCAGCAGCTTAGACCACGCAAGCAGGGAGCAGTACTTC
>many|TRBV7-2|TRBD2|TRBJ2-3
CASSGSGGAADTQYF
TGTGCCAGCAGCGGTAGCGGGGGGGCCGCCGATACGCAGTATTTT
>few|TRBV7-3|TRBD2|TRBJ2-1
CASSLTAGGAYSSYNEQFF
TGTGCCAGCAGCTTAACGGCCGGGGGGGCCTATTCCTCCTACAATGAGCAGTTCTTC
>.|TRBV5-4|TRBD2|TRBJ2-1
CASSIAGGPSNEQFF
TGTGCCAGCAGCATAGCGGGGGGCCCCTCTAATGAGCAGTTCTTC
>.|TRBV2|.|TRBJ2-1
CASSESGLEQFF
TGTGCCAGCAGTGAATCGGGACTTGAGCAGTTCTTC
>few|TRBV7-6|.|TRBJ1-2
CASSHKDSRADGYTF
TGTGCCAGCAGCCATAAGGACTCGAGGGCCGATGGCTACACCTTC
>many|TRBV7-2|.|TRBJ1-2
CASGTRVYGYTF
TGTGCCAGCGGCACAAGGGTGTATGGCTACACCTTC
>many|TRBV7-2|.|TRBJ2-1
CASSSGPGNEQFF
TGTGCCAGCAGCTCGGGTCCCGGGAATGAGCAGTTCTTC
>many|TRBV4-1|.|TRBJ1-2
CASSQDSGGPGGYTF
TGCGCCAGCAGCCAAGATAGCGGGGGCCCCGGAGGCTACACCTTC
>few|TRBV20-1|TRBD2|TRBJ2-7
CSASLAGGGSDEQYF
TGCAGTGCTAGCCTAGCGGGGGGGGGATCTGACGAGCAGTACTTC
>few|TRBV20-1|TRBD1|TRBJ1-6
CSARDQTGSRSPLHF
TGCAGTGCTAGAGATCAGACAGGGAGTAGATCACCCCTCCACTTT
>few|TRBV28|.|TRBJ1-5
CASSLVQGGRQPQHF
TGTGCCAGCAGTTTAGTACAGGGCGGTAGGCAGCCCCAGCATTTT
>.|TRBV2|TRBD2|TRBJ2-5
CASSYLAGGPQQETQYF
TGTGCCAGCAGTTACCTAGCGGGGGGGCCCCAGCAAGAGACCCAGTACTTC
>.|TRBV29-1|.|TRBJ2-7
CSVEDAGPGRYF
TGCAGCGTTGAAGACGCAGGACCGGGCCGTTACTTC
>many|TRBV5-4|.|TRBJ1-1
CASSFGTAMNTEAFF
TGTGCCAGCAGCTTCGGGACGGCCATGAACACTGAAGCTTTCTTT